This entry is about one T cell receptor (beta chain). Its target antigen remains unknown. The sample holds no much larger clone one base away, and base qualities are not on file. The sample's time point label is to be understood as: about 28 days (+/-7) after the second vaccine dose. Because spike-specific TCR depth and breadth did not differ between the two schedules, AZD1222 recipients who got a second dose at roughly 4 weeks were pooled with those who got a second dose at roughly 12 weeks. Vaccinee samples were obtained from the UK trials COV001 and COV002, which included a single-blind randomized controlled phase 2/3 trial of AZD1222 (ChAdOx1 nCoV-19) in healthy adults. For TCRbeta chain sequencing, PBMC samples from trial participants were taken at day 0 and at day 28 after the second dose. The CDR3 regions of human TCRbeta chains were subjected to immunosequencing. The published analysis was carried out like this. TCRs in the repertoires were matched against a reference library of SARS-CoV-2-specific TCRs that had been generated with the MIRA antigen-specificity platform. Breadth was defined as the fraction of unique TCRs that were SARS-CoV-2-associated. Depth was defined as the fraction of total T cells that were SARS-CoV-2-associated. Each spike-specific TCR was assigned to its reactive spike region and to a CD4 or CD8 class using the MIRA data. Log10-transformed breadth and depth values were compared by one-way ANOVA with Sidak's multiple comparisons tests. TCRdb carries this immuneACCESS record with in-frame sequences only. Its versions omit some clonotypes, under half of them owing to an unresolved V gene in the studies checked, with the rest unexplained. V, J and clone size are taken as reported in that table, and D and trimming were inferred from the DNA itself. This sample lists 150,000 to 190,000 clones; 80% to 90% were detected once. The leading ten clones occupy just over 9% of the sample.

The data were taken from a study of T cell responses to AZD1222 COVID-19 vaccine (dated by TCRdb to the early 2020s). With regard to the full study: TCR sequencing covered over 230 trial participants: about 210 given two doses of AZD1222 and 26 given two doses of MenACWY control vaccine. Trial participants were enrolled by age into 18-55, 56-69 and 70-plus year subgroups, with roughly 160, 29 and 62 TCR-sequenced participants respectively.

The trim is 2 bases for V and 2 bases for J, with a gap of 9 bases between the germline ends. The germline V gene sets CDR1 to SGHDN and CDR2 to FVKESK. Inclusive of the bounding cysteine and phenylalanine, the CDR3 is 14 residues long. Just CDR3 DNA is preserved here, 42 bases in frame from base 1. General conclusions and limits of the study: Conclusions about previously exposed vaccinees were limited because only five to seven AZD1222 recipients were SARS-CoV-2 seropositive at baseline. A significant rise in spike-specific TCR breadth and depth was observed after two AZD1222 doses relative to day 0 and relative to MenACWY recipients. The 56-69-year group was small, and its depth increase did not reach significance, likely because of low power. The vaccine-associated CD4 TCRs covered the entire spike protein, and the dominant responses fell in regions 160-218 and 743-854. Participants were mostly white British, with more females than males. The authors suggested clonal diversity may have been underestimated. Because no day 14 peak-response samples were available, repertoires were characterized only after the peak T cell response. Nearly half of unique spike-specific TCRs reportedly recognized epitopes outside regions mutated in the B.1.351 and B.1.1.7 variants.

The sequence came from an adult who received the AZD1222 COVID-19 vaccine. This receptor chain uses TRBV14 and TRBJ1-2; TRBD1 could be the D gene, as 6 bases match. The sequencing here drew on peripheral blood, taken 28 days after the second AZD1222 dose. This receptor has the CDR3 CASSQQQGNYGYTF. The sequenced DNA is TGTGCCAGCAGCCAACAACAGGGCAACTATGGCTACACCTTC.